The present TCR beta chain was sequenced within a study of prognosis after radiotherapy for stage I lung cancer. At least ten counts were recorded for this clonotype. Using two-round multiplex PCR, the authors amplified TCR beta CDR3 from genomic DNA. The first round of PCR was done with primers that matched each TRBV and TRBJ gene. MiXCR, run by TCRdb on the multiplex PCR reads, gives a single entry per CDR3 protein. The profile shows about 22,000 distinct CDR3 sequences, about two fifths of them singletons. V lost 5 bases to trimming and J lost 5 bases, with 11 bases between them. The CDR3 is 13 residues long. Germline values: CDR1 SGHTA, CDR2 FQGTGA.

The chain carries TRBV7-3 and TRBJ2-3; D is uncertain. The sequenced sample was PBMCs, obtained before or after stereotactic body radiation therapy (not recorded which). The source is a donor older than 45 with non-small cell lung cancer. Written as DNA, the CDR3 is TGTGCCAGCAGCCTCCGGGCTAAAGATACGCAGTATTTT. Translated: CASSLRAKDTQYF.